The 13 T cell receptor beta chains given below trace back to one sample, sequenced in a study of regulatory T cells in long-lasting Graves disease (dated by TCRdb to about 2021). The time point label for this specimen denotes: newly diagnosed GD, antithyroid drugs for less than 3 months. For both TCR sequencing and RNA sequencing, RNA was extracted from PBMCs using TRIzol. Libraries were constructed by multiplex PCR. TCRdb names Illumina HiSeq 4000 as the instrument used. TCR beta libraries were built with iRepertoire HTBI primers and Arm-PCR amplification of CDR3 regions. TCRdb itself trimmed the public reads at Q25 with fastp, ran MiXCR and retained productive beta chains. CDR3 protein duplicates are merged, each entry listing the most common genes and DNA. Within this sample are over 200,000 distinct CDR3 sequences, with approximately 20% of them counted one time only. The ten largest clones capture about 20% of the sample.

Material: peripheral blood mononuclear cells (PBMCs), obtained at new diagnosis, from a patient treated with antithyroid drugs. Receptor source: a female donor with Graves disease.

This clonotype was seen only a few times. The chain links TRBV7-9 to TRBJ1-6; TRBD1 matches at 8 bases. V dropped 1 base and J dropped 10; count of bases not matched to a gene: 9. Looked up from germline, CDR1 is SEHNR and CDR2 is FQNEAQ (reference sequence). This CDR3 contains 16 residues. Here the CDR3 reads CASSLDPGQGNSPLHF. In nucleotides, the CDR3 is TGTGCCAGCAGCTTAGATCCCGGACAGGGCAACTCACCCCTCCACTTT.

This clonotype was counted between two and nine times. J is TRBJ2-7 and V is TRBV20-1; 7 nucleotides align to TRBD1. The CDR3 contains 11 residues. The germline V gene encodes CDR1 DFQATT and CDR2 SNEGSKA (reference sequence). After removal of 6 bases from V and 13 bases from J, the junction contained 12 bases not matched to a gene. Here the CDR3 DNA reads TGCAGTGCAAAGATCCGGGACAGCCTATACTTC. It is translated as CSAKIRDSLYF.

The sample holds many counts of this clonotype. CDR3 amino acids: CASSVSGRGDEQFF. The CDR3 region has the DNA TGTGCCAGCAGCGTTAGCGGGAGAGGGGATGAGCAGTTCTTC. This chain connects TRBV9 to TRBJ2-1; 9 bases fit TRBD2. V gave up 2 bases and J gave up 8 bases; unmatched junction bases: 5. Germline values: CDR1 SGDLS, CDR2 YYNGEE. The CDR3 has 14 residues.

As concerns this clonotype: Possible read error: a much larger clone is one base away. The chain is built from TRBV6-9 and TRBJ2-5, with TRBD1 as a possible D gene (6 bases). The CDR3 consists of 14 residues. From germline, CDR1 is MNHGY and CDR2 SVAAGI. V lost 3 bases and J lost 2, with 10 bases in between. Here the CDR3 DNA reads TGTGCCAGCAGTTACAGTGGACAGCAAGAGACCCAGTACTTC. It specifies CASSYSGQQETQYF.

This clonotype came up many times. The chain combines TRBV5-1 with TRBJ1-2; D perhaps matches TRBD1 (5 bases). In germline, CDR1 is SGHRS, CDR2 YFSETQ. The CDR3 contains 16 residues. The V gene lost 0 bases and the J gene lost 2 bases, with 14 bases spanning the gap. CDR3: CASSLAGARANYGYTF. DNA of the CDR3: TGCGCCAGCAGCTTGGCCGGAGCCAGGGCAAACTATGGCTACACCTTC.

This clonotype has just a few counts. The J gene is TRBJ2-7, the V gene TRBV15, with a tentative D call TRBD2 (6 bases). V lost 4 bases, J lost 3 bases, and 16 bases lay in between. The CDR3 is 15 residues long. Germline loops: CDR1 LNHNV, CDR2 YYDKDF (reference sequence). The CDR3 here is CATSISAWGVYEQYF. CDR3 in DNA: TGTGCCACCAGCATCAGTGCGTGGGGGGTCTACGAGCAGTACTTC.

CDR3 in DNA: TGTGCCAGCAGCGAGGCTGCGACCTACGAGCAGTACTTC. Residues: CASSEAATYEQYF. This sequence joins TRBV28 and TRBJ2-7, with no clear D. The V gene lost 6 bases and the J gene lost 2 bases, with 11 bases spanning the gap. Germline-derived CDR1 and CDR2 are MDHEN and SYDVKM. The CDR3 is 13 amino acids. Based on the CDR3 plus reference TRBV28 and TRBJ2-7, the full variable domain is DVKVTQSSRYLVKRTGEKVFLECVQDMDHENMFWYRQDPGLGLRLIYFSYDVKMKEKGDIPEGYSVSREKKERFSLILESASTNQTSMYLCASSEAATYEQYFGPGTRLTVT.

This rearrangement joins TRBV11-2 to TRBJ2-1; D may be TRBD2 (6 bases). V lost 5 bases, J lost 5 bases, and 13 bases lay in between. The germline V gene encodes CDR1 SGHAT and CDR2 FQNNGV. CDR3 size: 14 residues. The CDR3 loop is CASSLRERNNEQFF. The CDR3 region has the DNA TGTGCCAGCAGCCTCCGGGAGAGGAACAATGAGCAGTTCTTC. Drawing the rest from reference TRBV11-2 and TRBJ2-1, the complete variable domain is EAGVAQSPRYKIIEKRQSVAFWCNPISGHATLYWYQQILGQGPKLLIQFQNNGVVDDSQLPKDRFSAERLKGVDSTLKIQPAKLEDSAVYLCASSLRERNNEQFFGPGTRLTVL.

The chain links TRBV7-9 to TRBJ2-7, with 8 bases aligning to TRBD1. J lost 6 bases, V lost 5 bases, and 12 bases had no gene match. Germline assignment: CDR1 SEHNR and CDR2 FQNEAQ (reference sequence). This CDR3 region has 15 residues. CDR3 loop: CASSPRTGPWGEQYF. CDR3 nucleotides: TGTGCCAGCAGCCCCAGGACAGGGCCCTGGGGCGAGCAGTACTTC.

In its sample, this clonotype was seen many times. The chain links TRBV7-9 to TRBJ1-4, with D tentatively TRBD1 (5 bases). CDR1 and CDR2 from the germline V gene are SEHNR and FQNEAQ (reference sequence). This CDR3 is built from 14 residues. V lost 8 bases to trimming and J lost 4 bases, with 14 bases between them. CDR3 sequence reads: CASSPGPSNEKLFF. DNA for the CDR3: TGTGCCAGCTCGCCGGGACCGAGTAATGAAAAACTGTTTTTT. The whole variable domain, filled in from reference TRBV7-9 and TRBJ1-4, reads DTGVSQNPRHKITKRGQNVTFRCDPISEHNRLYWYRQTLGQGPEFLTYFQNEAQLEKSRLLSDRFSAERPKGSFSTLEIQRTEQGDSAMYLCASSPGPSNEKLFFGSGTQLSVL.

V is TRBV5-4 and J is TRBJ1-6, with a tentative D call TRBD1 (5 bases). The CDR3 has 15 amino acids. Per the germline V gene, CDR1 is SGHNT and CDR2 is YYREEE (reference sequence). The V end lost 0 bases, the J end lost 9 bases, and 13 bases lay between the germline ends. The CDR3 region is CASSLGLGDPSPLHF. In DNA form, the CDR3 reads TGTGCCAGCAGCTTGGGGCTGGGGGACCCTTCACCCCTCCACTTT. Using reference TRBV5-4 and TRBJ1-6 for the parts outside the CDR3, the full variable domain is ETGVTQSPTHLIKTRGQQVTLRCSSQSGHNTVSWYQQALGQGPQFIFQYYREEENGRGNFPPRFSGLQFPNYSSELNVNALELDDSALYLCASSLGLGDPSPLHFGNGTRLTVT.

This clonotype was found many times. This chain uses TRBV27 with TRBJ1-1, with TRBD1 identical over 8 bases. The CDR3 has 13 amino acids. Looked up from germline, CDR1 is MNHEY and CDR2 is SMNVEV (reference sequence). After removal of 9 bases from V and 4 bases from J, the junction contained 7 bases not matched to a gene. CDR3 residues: CASYRTGFTEAFF. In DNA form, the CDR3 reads TGTGCCAGTTACAGGACAGGGTTCACTGAAGCTTTCTTT.

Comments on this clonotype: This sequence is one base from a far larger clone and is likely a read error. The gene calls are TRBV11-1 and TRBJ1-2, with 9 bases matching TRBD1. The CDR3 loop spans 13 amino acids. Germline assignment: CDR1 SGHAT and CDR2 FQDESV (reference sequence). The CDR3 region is CASSTTGGNGFTF. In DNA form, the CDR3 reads TGTGCCAGCAGCACGACAGGGGGGAATGGCTTCACCTTC.